These 20 T cell receptor beta chains share one sample of origin, sequenced in a study of blood T cells in healthy people across ages. The second PCR ran about 6 to 12 cycles with a sample-barcoded 5' primer and J-beta primers. TCRdb recomputed calls from the 5' RACE reads with MiXCR, one row per CDR3 protein. Of hundreds of thousands of distinct CDR3 sequences listed, approximately 30% are singletons. The sequenced sample consisted of blood. The receptor set was obtained from a woman at least 80 years old in good health.

For this clonotype: A much bigger clone sits one base away, suggesting this may be a read error. The chain has TRBV4-3 and TRBJ1-2; D not certain. The CDR3 spans 16 residues. CDR1 and CDR2 (germline): LGHNA, YSLEER. CDR3 region: CASSQDLAVGYYGCTF. CDR3 coding DNA: TGCGCCAGCAGCCAAGATTTGGCTGTGGGGTACTATGGCTGCACCTTC.

This clonotype was counted ten times or more. The V and J genes are TRBV9 and TRBJ2-3, with TRBD1 matching 8 bases. With 2 bases clipped from V and 5 bases from J, the junction kept 7 bases outside the gene matches. This CDR3 region has 15 residues. CDR1 is SGDLS and CDR2 is YYNGEE in the germline V gene. The CDR3 coding sequence is TGTGCCAGCAGCGTCCAGGGGGCCCGGTTAGATACGCAGTATTTT. Translating gives CASSVQGARLDTQYF.

This clonotype was observed a handful of times. The V gene is TRBV21-1, the J gene TRBJ2-1; the D call in the table, TRBD1, was not verified against the DNA. TRBV21-1 is annotated as a pseudogene. There are 15 residues in the CDR3. CDR3 nucleotide sequence: TGTGCCAGCACCAGGACAGGCACAACCTACAATGAGCAGTTCTTC. It encodes CASTRTGTTYNEQFF.

This clonotype was found many times. The rearrangement joins TRBV2 to TRBJ2-5; D perhaps matches TRBD1 (5 bases). The V end lost 8 bases, the J end lost 1 base, and 14 bases lay between the germline ends. This CDR3 spans 14 amino acids. Germline CDR1 is SNHLY and CDR2 is FYNNEI. Here the CDR3 reads CASGLGASQETQYF. The CDR3 DNA is TGTGCCAGCGGGCTTGGGGCCTCCCAAGAGACCCAGTACTTC.

The CDR3 sequence: CASSLVATQYF. The CDR3 nucleotides read TGTGCCAGCAGCTTAGTGGCGACTCAGTACTTC. V usage is TRBV7-2 and J usage is TRBJ2-7; D gene unclear. CDR3 length: 11 amino acids. V shed 1 base and J shed 10 bases, with 8 bases lying between them. Germline V gene sequence: CDR1 SGHTA, CDR2 FQGNSA.

This rearrangement joins TRBV20-1 to TRBJ1-1; no definite D call. The CDR3 spans 11 residues. Germline loops: CDR1 DFQATT, CDR2 SNEGSKA (reference sequence). The ends were cut back, 3 bases at V and 4 bases at J, with 6 bases in the middle. CDR3 coding DNA: TGCAGTGCTAGGGGCATCACTGAAGCTTTCTTT. This gives the protein CSARGITEAFF.

This clonotype was counted between two and nine times. V gene TRBV6-2 or TRBV6-3 combines with J gene TRBJ1-6, with TRBD1 matching over 7 bases. The germline gives CDR1 MNHEY, CDR2 SVGEGT. V shed 5 bases, J shed 7 bases, and the junction held 8 bases outside the gene matches. The CDR3 contains 15 residues. The CDR3 DNA sequence: TGTGCCAGCAGTGAGAGGGGGCTTTGGAATTCACCCCTCCACTTT. This gives the protein CASSERGLWNSPLHF.

The CDR3 coding sequence is TGTGCCAGCAGCTTAACGTTGGGGACCGGGGAGCTGTTTTTT. This sequence encodes CASSLTLGTGELFF. The chain is built from TRBV7-3 and TRBJ2-2, with unresolved D. Germline lookup yields CDR1 SGHTA and CDR2 FQGTGA. The V end was cut by 0 bases, the J end by 5 bases, with 7 bases between. The CDR3 spans 14 residues.

This clonotype has just a few counts. This chain uses TRBV6-6 with TRBJ1-3; D unclear. This CDR3 spans 11 amino acids. V lost 4 bases to trimming and J lost 7 bases, with 5 bases between them. Looked up from germline, CDR1 is MNHNY and CDR2 is SVGAGI (reference sequence). In nucleotides, the CDR3 is TGTGCCAGCAGTTTGAGTAACACCATATATTTT. This encodes CASSLSNTIYF.

This clonotype was seen a few times. The chain carries TRBV7-8 and TRBJ1-2, with 8 bases that match TRBD1. This CDR3 is 14 amino acids long. J lost 2 bases, V lost 5 bases, and 4 bases had no gene match. Germline assignment: CDR1 SGHVS and CDR2 FQNEAQ. The CDR3 protein is CASSGRGLNYGYTF. The CDR3 DNA reads TGTGCCAGCAGCGGCAGGGGGCTCAACTATGGCTACACCTTC.

This clonotype was observed at least ten times. The V and J genes are TRBV30 and TRBJ2-7, with TRBD1 identical over 8 bases. The germline V gene has CDR1 GTSNPN and CDR2 SVGIG (reference sequence). The CDR3 extends over 13 amino acids. Losses at the gene ends were 1 base for V and 3 bases for J; bases not matched to a gene: 2. This CDR3 is CAWSAGGVYEQYF. In nucleotides, the CDR3 is TGTGCCTGGAGTGCAGGGGGCGTCTACGAGCAGTACTTC.

V usage is TRBV6-1 and J usage is TRBJ2-7, with 9 bases fitting TRBD1. Per germline, CDR1 MNHNS and CDR2 SASEGT. V shed 6 bases and J 9 bases; nucleotides not matched to a gene: 12. This CDR3 comprises 14 residues. The CDR3 spells CASSVGQGTSGQYF. The DNA for the CDR3 is TGTGCCAGCAGCGTGGGACAGGGTACAAGTGGGCAGTACTTC.

This clonotype was counted ten times or more. V is TRBV20-1 and J is TRBJ2-5; TRBD2 matches at 8 bases. This CDR3 contains 13 residues. The trim removed 6 bases at V and 5 bases at J, leaving 8 bases unmatched. The germline V gene has CDR1 DFQATT and CDR2 SNEGSKA (reference sequence). CDR3: CSAASGGMETQYF. CDR3 DNA sequence: TGCAGTGCGGCAAGCGGGGGAATGGAGACCCAGTACTTC.

The chain links TRBV12-3 or TRBV12-4 to TRBJ1-2, with TRBD1 matching 8 bases. The CDR3 is 15 amino acids. Trimming at V came to 7 bases and at J to 4 bases, leaving 11 bases not matched to a gene. The CDR3: CASNRPTGDGYGYTF. In nucleotides, the CDR3 is TGTGCCAGCAACAGACCGACAGGGGATGGCTATGGCTACACCTTC.

This rearrangement joins TRBV14 to TRBJ1-1; possible D gene TRBD1, 5 bases. Germline assignment: CDR1 SGHDN and CDR2 FVKESK. CDR3 size: 16 residues. V lost 3 bases, J lost 5 bases, and 19 bases lay in between. This CDR3 reads CASSHRAGTKSTEAFF. CDR3 in DNA: TGTGCCAGCAGCCACCGAGCCGGGACGAAGAGTACTGAAGCTTTCTTT.

This clonotype was detected only a few times. The rearrangement joins TRBV20-1 to TRBJ1-1; D is unresolved. CDR3 length equals 12 residues. CDR1 DFQATT and CDR2 SNEGSKA come from the germline V gene (reference sequence). V lost 1 base and J 8 bases, leaving 11 bases between the germline ends. CDR3 region: CSARVPEFEAFF. DNA of the CDR3: TGCAGTGCTAGAGTGCCGGAGTTCGAAGCTTTCTTT.

The V gene is TRBV20-1, the J gene TRBJ1-5; D is unclear. The CDR3 consists of 15 residues. Germline values: CDR1 DFQATT, CDR2 SNEGSKA (reference sequence). V was pared by 2 bases and J by 5 bases, with 16 bases between. The CDR3 here is CSARSGGLRHQPQHF. CDR3 DNA: TGCAGTGCTAGATCGGGAGGGCTCAGACATCAGCCCCAGCATTTT.

The chain joins TRBV7-2 to TRBJ2-3; 9 nucleotides agree with TRBD2. Germline V gives CDR1 SGHTA, CDR2 FQGNSA. The CDR3 length is 16 residues. Trimming removed 6 bases from V and 0 bases from J; junction bases left unmatched: 7. CDR3 coding DNA: TGTGCCAGCAGTCTAGCGGGACCGATTAGCACAGATACGCAGTATTTT. It yields the protein CASSLAGPISTDTQYF.

This clonotype was detected many times. The chain combines TRBV5-4 with TRBJ2-1; 11 bases map to TRBD1. V shed 5 bases, J shed 5 bases, and the junction held 0 bases outside the gene matches. Germline CDR1 SGHNT, CDR2 YYREEE (reference sequence). The CDR3 covers 13 residues. This CDR3 is CASRGQGDNEQFF. CDR3 in DNA: TGTGCCAGCAGGGGACAGGGGGACAATGAGCAGTTCTTC. The full variable domain, in which reference TRBV5-4 and TRBJ2-1 provide the parts outside the CDR3, is ETGVTQSPTHLIKTRGQQVTLRCSSQSGHNTVSWYQQALGQGPQFIFQYYREEENGRGNFPPRFSGLQFPNYSSELNVNALELDDSALYLCASRGQGDNEQFFGPGTRLTVL.

In its sample, this clonotype was seen a few times. V and J are TRBV19 and TRBJ1-6; no definite D call. V was cut by 8 bases and J by 5 bases, with 13 bases left in between. Germline values: CDR1 LNHDA, CDR2 SQIVND (reference sequence). The CDR3 has 14 amino acids. The CDR3 DNA sequence: TGTGCCAGTGGGTCCCCAGCCAATAATTCACCCCTCCACTTT. Protein sequence: CASGSPANNSPLHF. Supplemented by reference TRBV19 and TRBJ1-6, the full variable domain reads DGGITQSPKYLFRKEGQNVTLSCEQNLNHDAMYWYRQDPGQGLRLIYYSQIVNDFQKGDIAEGYSVSREKKESFPLTVTSAQKNPTAFYLCASGSPANNSPLHFGNGTRLTVT.